This T cell receptor (beta chain) was sequenced for a study of blood T cell repertoires in COVID-19. Turning to the study itself: Collection of acute and convalescent COVID-19 samples took place in the United States, Italy and Spain. T cells, B-cell-depleted T cells, or PBMCs provided the cDNA or gDNA that served as material.

This clone was counted once. The length of the CDR3 is 16 residues. Trimming cost V 5 bases and J 3 bases; bases outside gene matches: 6. Germline lookup yields CDR1 SGHNT and CDR2 YENEEA. Authors' data handling: Reference gene primer amplification in the assay estimated nucleated cell counts. The repertoire was sequenced with immunoSEQ multiplex PCR; TCRdb's copy has only in-frame clones and lacks some. V and J calls and clone size are those listed in that table; D and trimming were worked out from the DNA. The data show 250,000 to 300,000 clones, with approximately 82% seen just once and about 4.6% held by the top ten.

The receptor was derived from a man aged 55 to 70 who had recovered from COVID-19. The sequencing input was peripheral blood. This rearrangement joins TRBV11-3 to TRBJ2-1, with 11 bases identical to TRBD2. The CDR3: CASSTTGLAGYNEQFF. The CDR3 bases are TGTGCCAGCAGCACAACAGGACTAGCGGGCTACAATGAGCAGTTCTTC.